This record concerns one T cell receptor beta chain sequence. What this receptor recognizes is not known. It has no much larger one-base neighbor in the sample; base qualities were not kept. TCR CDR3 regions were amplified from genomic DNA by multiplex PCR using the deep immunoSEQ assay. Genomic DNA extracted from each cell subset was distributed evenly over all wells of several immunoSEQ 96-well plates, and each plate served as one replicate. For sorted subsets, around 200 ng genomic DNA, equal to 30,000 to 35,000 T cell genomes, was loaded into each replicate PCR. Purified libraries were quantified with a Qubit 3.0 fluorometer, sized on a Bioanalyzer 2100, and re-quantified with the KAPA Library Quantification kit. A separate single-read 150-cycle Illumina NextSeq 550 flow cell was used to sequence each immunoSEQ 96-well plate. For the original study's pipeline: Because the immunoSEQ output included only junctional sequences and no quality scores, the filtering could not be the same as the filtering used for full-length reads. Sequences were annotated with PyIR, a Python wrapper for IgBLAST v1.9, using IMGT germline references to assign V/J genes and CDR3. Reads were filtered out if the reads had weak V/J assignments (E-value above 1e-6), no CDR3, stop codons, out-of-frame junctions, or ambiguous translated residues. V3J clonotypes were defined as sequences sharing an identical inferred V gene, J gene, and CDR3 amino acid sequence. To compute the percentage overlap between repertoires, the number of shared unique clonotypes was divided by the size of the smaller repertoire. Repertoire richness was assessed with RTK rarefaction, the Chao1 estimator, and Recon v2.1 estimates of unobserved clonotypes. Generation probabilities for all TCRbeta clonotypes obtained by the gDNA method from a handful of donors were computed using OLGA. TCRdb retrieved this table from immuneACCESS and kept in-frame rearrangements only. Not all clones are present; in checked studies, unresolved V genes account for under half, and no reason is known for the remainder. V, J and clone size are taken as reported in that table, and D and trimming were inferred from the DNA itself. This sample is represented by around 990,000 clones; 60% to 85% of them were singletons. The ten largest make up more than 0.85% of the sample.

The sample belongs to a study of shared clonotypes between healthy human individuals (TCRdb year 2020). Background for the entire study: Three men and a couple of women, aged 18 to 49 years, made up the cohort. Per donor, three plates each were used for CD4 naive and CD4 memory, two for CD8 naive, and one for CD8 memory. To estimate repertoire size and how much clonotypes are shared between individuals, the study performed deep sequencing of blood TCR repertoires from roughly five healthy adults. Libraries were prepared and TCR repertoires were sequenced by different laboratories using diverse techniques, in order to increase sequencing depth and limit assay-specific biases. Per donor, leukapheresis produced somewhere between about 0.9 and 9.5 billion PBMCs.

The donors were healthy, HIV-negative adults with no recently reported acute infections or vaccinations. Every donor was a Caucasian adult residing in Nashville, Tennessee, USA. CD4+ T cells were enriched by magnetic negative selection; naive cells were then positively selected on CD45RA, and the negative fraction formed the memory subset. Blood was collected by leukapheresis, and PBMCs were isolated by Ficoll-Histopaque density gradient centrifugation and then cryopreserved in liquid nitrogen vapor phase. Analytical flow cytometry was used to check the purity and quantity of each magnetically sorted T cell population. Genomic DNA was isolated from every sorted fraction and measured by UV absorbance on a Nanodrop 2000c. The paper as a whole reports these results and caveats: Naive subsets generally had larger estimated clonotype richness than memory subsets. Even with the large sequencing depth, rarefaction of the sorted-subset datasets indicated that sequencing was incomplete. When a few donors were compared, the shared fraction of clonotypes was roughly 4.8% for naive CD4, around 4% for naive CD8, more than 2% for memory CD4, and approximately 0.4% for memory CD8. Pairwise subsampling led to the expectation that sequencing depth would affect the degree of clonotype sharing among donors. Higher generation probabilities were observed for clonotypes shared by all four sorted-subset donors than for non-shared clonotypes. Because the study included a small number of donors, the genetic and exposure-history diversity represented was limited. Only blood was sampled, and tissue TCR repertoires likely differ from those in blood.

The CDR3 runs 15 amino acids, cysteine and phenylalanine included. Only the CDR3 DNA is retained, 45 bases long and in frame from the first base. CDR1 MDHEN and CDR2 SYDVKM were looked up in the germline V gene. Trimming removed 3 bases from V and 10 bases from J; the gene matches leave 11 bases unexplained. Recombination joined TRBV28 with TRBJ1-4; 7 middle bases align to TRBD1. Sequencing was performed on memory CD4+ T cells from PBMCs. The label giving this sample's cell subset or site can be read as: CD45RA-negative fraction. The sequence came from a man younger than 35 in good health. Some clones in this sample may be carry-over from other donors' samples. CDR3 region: CASSFRTKGAGKLFF. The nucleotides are TGTGCCAGCAGTTTCCGGACAAAGGGGGCCGGAAAACTGTTTTTT. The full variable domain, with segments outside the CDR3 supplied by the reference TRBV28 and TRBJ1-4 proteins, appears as DVKVTQSSRYLVKRTGEKVFLECVQDMDHENMFWYRQDPGLGLRLIYFSYDVKMKEKGDIPEGYSVSREKKERFSLILESASTNQTSMYLCASSFRTKGAGKLFFGSGTQLSVL.